Shown below are 24 T cell receptor beta chains from a single sample sequenced in a study of vaccination and CD4 T cells after COVID-19. Their antigens remain unidentified. An Oncomine TCR Beta short-read assay was used to sequence the DNA from cultured CD4+ T cells. TCRdb reprocessed the PCR reads with MiXCR, giving one entry per CDR3 protein. The sample contains about 20,000 distinct CDR3 sequences, over 60% of which appear only once. Documented treatment: approximately 11-day PBMC culture with coronavirus spike peptide pools or control peptides (ViraFEST assay). The sequencing used CD4+ T cells from blood, cultured in vitro, collected after SARS-CoV-2 vaccination. These receptors were obtained from a human donor who received a COVID-19 vaccine.

This chain joins TRBV15 and TRBJ1-5; a weak D match, TRBD1 (5 bases). Germline V gene lookup returns CDR1 LNHNV and CDR2 YYDKDF (reference sequence). CDR3 length: 15 amino acids. V gave up 7 bases and J gave up 1 base, with 14 bases separating them. This chain's CDR3 is CATTLLGASNQPQHF. The CDR3 DNA reads TGTGCCACCACCCTCCTTGGGGCAAGCAATCAGCCCCAGCATTTT.

V and J are TRBV2 and TRBJ2-7, with 10 nucleotides matching TRBD1. Looked up from germline, CDR1 is SNHLY and CDR2 is FYNNEI. Unmatched junction bases numbered 6, after V lost 7 bases and J lost 3 bases. The length of the CDR3 is 14 residues. CDR3 sequence: CASMPGQGLYEQYF. As DNA, the CDR3 is TGTGCCAGCATGCCGGGACAGGGGCTCTACGAGCAGTACTTC.

A single count supports this clonotype. One end of the junction varies from germline; a read error may be responsible. DNA of the CDR3: TGTACCAGCAGTGAAGTCCTAGCGTACACAGATACGCAGTATTTT. Its protein is CTSSEVLAYTDTQYF. The rearrangement joins TRBV2 to TRBJ2-3; tentatively, D is TRBD2 (6 bases). From germline, CDR1 is SNHLY and CDR2 FYNNEI. The CDR3 has 15 residues.

This clonotype has only one observation. The chain employs TRBV6-5 and TRBJ1-6; possibly TRBD1 for D (5 bases). The germline V and J ends were trimmed by 4 bases and 0 bases, with 16 bases remaining between them. The length of the CDR3 is 18 residues. The germline V gene encodes CDR1 MNHEY and CDR2 SVGAGI. The CDR3 bases are TGTGCCAGCAGTTCCACGGCGTCAGGGAGCTCCTATAATTCACCCCTCCACTTT. Protein product: CASSSTASGSSYNSPLHF.

V is TRBV6-1 and J is TRBJ1-2; possibly TRBD1 for D (5 bases). V lost 7 bases, J lost 6 bases, and 15 bases lay in between. CDR1 MNHNS and CDR2 SASEGT come from the germline V gene. The CDR3 runs 13 residues. The CDR3 protein is CASIQGSPNGYTF. As DNA, the CDR3 is TGTGCCAGCATCCAGGGAAGCCCCAATGGCTACACCTTC.

This sequence joins TRBV12-3 or TRBV12-4 and TRBJ1-1; D remains ambiguous. V was cut by 8 bases and J by 4 bases, with 8 bases left in between. CDR3 length: 11 amino acids. DNA of the CDR3: TGTGCCAGCGGACTCAGCACTGAAGCTTTCTTT. Its translation: CASGLSTEAFF.

The chain is built from TRBV7-9 and TRBJ1-2, with no clear D. The CDR3 runs 15 residues. Trimming shortened V by 3 bases and J by 1 base, and 12 bases separated the two germline ends. Looked up from germline, CDR1 is SEHNR and CDR2 is FQNEAQ (reference sequence). Written as DNA, the CDR3 is TGTGCCAGCAGCTTGTCCCTTGGTAATAACTATGGCTACACCTTC. Translated, it gives CASSLSLGNNYGYTF.

The chain couples TRBV7-9 to TRBJ1-1; tentatively, D is TRBD1 (6 bases). This CDR3 comprises 17 residues. Trimming removed 1 base from V and 1 base from J, with 16 bases in between. CDR1 and CDR2 (germline): SEHNR, FQNEAQ (reference sequence). CDR3 sequence (DNA): TGTGCCAGCAGCTTAGGGTTAGACTGGGGACAGAACACTGAAGCTTTCTTT. Amino acids: CASSLGLDWGQNTEAFF.

The genes are TRBV19 and TRBJ1-5; 10 positions agree with TRBD1. This CDR3 spans 14 amino acids. V lost 7 bases to trimming and J lost 4 bases; unmatched junction nucleotides: 4. CDR1 is LNHDA and CDR2 is SQIVND in the germline V gene (reference sequence). CDR3 region: CASKDRGVNQPQHF. The CDR3 DNA reads TGTGCCAGTAAGGACAGGGGGGTAAATCAGCCCCAGCATTTT. Full variable domain (remainder filled in from reference TRBV19 and TRBJ1-5): DGGITQSPKYLFRKEGQNVTLSCEQNLNHDAMYWYRQDPGQGLRLIYYSQIVNDFQKGDIAEGYSVSREKKESFPLTVTSAQKNPTAFYLCASKDRGVNQPQHFGDGTRLSIL.

This chain uses TRBV6-1 with TRBJ1-2; maybe TRBD1 (5 bases). Germline-derived CDR1 and CDR2 are MNHNS and SASEGT. Trimming pared 9 bases from V and 4 bases from J, leaving 18 bases between. The CDR3 is 14 amino acids. For the CDR3, the DNA is TGTGCCAGTATACTCCACCCGCAGGGCTATGGCTACACCTTC. It encodes CASILHPQGYGYTF.

The rearrangement joins TRBV30 to TRBJ1-2; D call uncertain. Trimming stripped 2 bases from V and 5 bases from J, with 15 bases between. CDR1 and CDR2 from the germline V gene are GTSNPN and SVGIG (reference sequence). CDR3 size: 14 residues. The CDR3 is CAWSSEEKLYGYTF. The CDR3 DNA sequence: TGTGCCTGGAGTTCAGAGGAGAAGCTATATGGCTACACCTTC.

The chain couples TRBV20-1 to TRBJ1-1; tentatively, D is TRBD1 (5 bases). The CDR3 totals 15 residues. V gave up 0 bases and J gave up 6 bases, with 17 bases separating them. Germline lookup yields CDR1 DFQATT and CDR2 SNEGSKA (reference sequence). The CDR3 coding sequence is TGCAGTGCTAGAGATAATGCGGGGGGAACCCCTGAAGCTTTCTTT. Its protein product is CSARDNAGGTPEAFF.

This clonotype occurred once. CDR3 DNA sequence: TGTGCCAGCAGCTTAATGGAGGGCACTGAAGCTTTCTTT. Amino acid sequence: CASSLMEGTEAFF. The genes are TRBV7-3 and TRBJ1-1; D is ambiguous. Germline CDR1 reads SGHTA; CDR2 reads FQGTGA. The CDR3 extends over 13 amino acids. V shed 1 base and J shed 4 bases, with 7 bases lying between them.

The chain recombines TRBV19 with TRBJ1-2; D remains ambiguous. The germline V and J ends were trimmed by 7 bases and 2 bases, with 11 bases remaining between them. There are 13 residues in the CDR3. The germline CDR1 and CDR2 sequences are LNHDA and SQIVND (reference sequence). In DNA, the CDR3 is TGTGCCAGTACTGGAACGCCAAACTATGGCTACACCTTC. It encodes CASTGTPNYGYTF.

The chain is built from TRBV6-5 and TRBJ2-2, with D tentatively TRBD1 (5 bases). The V end was cut by 4 bases, the J end by 5 bases, with 14 bases between. This CDR3 has 15 amino acids. Germline CDR1 and CDR2: MNHEY and SVGAGI. In DNA, the CDR3 is TGTGCCAGCAGTTTAACAGGCGGAGAAACCGGGGAGCTGTTTTTT. Its protein product is CASSLTGGETGELFF.

The chain recombines TRBV20-1 with TRBJ2-1, with a possible D match to TRBD2 (6 bases). With 3 bases removed from V and 4 bases from J, the gap between germline ends came to 13 bases. The germline V gene encodes CDR1 DFQATT and CDR2 SNEGSKA (reference sequence). This CDR3 region has 14 residues. The CDR3 DNA sequence: TGCAGTGCTAGGGAAAGTGCGGGGTACAATGAGCAGTTCTTC. It yields the protein CSARESAGYNEQFF.

The rearrangement joins TRBV5-1 to TRBJ1-2; D uncertain. The V gene's germline CDR1 is SGHRS and CDR2 YFSETQ. Trimming stripped 6 bases from V and 8 bases from J, with 23 bases between. The length of the CDR3 is 15 residues. CDR3 nucleotides: TGCGCCAGCAACCTTTTGGGAGTCGCGCTTCGGGGCTACACCTTC. This gives the protein CASNLLGVALRGYTF.

The chain recombines TRBV14 with TRBJ1-2; TRBD1 might be the D (5 bases). CDR3 size: 15 residues. The germline gives CDR1 SGHDN, CDR2 FVKESK. The V and J ends lost 4 bases and 7 bases respectively, with 19 bases between them. The chain's CDR3 is CASSPRPGTGLGYTF. Here the CDR3 DNA reads TGTGCCAGCAGCCCGAGACCCGGGACGGGACTTGGCTACACCTTC.

V is TRBV27 and J is TRBJ1-2, with D perhaps TRBD1 (5 bases). The germline CDR1 and CDR2 sequences are MNHEY and SMNVEV (reference sequence). V was shortened by 6 bases and J by 4 bases, with 12 bases between the two germline ends. This CDR3 is 13 amino acids long. This chain's CDR3 is CASSLVGGYGYTF. Written as DNA, the CDR3 is TGTGCCAGCAGCCTGGTGGGGGGCTATGGCTACACCTTC.

This chain joins TRBV20-1 and TRBJ1-5; 8 positions match TRBD1. The CDR3 totals 13 residues. The V and J ends lost 5 bases and 3 bases, in that order; junction bases with no gene match: 3. CDR1 DFQATT and CDR2 SNEGSKA come from the germline V gene (reference sequence). CDR3 DNA sequence: TGCAGTGCTGGACAGGGAATCAATCAGCCCCAGCATTTT. Its protein product is CSAGQGINQPQHF.

The rearrangement uses TRBV11-2 and TRBJ2-1; TRBD2 matches at 7 bases. CDR3 length: 19 residues. CDR1 is SGHAT, CDR2 FQNNGV, per germline. V dropped 2 bases and J dropped 0; count of bases not matched to a gene: 13. The DNA of the CDR3 is TGTGCCAGCAGCTTAAAGTCACACGAGCGGGGATACTCCTACAATGAGCAGTTCTTC. Residues: CASSLKSHERGYSYNEQFF.

The chain carries TRBV10-1 and TRBJ2-2; 8 bases fit TRBD1. This CDR3 region has 15 residues. Looked up from germline, CDR1 is WNHNN and CDR2 is SYGVQD (reference sequence). V was pared by 9 bases and J by 0 bases, with 6 bases of the junction left unmatched. CDR3 bases: TGCGCCAGATTGGGACAGGCGCCGAACACCGGGGAGCTGTTTTTT. Translation gives CARLGQAPNTGELFF.

Here the CDR3 reads CASSYSWGVEAFF. As DNA, the CDR3 is TGTGCCAGCAGTTACTCATGGGGTGTTGAAGCTTTCTTT. The gene calls are TRBV6-5 and TRBJ1-1; D is undetermined. Between the trimmed V and J ends, which lost 0 bases and 7 bases, there was a span of 9 bases. Looked up from germline, CDR1 is MNHEY and CDR2 is SVGAGI. The CDR3 consists of 13 residues.

The J gene is TRBJ1-4, the V gene TRBV30, with D unclear. Germline CDR1 GTSNPN, CDR2 SVGIG (reference sequence). The CDR3 sequence is 14 residues long. Trimming cost V 5 bases and J 1 base, with 11 bases left between them. The chain's CDR3 is CAWGYGGTNEKLFF. The CDR3 DNA reads TGTGCCTGGGGTTACGGAGGAACTAATGAAAAACTGTTTTTT.